This entry lists 9 T cell receptor beta chains sequenced from one sample in a study of blood T cell repertoires in COVID-19. Generated by immunoSEQ multiplex PCR, the TCRdb table keeps only in-frame clones and is missing some. The data contain 350,000 or so clones, around nine tenths of them singletons. Sequencing input: PBMCs or T cells enriched from blood (not recorded which). The receptors were gathered from a woman in her thirties who had been exposed to COVID-19.

This rearrangement joins TRBV9 to TRBJ1-2, with 8 nucleotides matching TRBD1. Germline CDR1 is SGDLS and CDR2 is YYNGEE. The CDR3 is 15 amino acids. V lost 3 bases and J lost 5; bases outside the gene matches: 9. CDR3 sequence: CASSGQYDRGYGYTF. DNA for the CDR3: TGTGCCAGCAGCGGGCAGTATGACAGGGGTTATGGCTACACCTTC.

Concerning this clone itself: Other DNA sequences in this specimen translate into the identical CDR3. This rearrangement joins TRBV11-2 to TRBJ2-7; D is ambiguous. CDR1 and CDR2 (germline): SGHAT, FQNNGV. The CDR3 is 12 residues long. V dropped 0 bases and J dropped 4 bases, with 4 bases sitting between them. Written as DNA, the CDR3 is TGTGCCAGCAGCTTAGACCGTTACGAGCAGTACTTC. This sequence encodes CASSLDRYEQYF.

The chain recombines TRBV5-1 with TRBJ2-1, with 11 bases fitting TRBD2. V dropped 2 bases and J dropped 4; count of bases not matched to a gene: 5. In germline, CDR1 is SGHRS, CDR2 YFSETQ. The CDR3 extends over 16 amino acids. The CDR3 nucleotides read TGCGCCAGCAGCTTCGTACTAGCGGGAGTGTACAATGAGCAGTTCTTC. Protein: CASSFVLAGVYNEQFF.

This sequence joins TRBV27 and TRBJ1-2, with D perhaps TRBD1 (5 bases). V was cut by 5 bases and J by 1 base, with 14 bases left in between. The germline CDR1 and CDR2 sequences are MNHEY and SMNVEV (reference sequence). This CDR3 contains 15 residues. The CDR3 nucleotides read TGTGCCAGCAGTATCGACAGCTTTTTTAACTATGGCTACACCTTC. Its translation: CASSIDSFFNYGYTF.

The V gene is TRBV18, the J gene TRBJ1-6; D not certain. CDR3 length equals 15 residues. V lost 2 bases and J 8 bases, leaving 13 bases between the germline ends. Germline CDR1 is KGHSH and CDR2 is LQKENI. The CDR3 sequence is CASSPSSGFYSPLHF. The CDR3 nucleotides read TGTGCCAGCTCACCAAGTTCCGGTTTTTATTCACCCCTCCACTTT.

The CDR3 spells CASSAGGGGETQYF. In DNA, the CDR3 is TGTGCCAGCAGTGCAGGGGGCGGCGGGGAGACCCAGTACTTC. The chain is built from TRBV2 and TRBJ2-5, with 8 bases matching TRBD1. The V gene's germline CDR1 is SNHLY and CDR2 FYNNEI. V was clipped by 4 bases and J by 5 bases; unmatched bases: 6. The CDR3 loop spans 14 amino acids.

The chain is built from TRBV15 and TRBJ2-1; 10 nucleotides line up with TRBD2. CDR1 LNHNV and CDR2 YYDKDF come from the germline V gene (reference sequence). V lost 1 base and J lost 11; bases outside the gene matches: 11. This CDR3 is built from 16 residues. The CDR3 nucleotides are TGTGCCACCAGCAGAGCCCCCCTAGCGGGAGACCTTAAGCAGTTCTTC. The encoded protein is CATSRAPLAGDLKQFF.

This clone has only one observation. The genes are TRBV9 and TRBJ1-1; D gene ambiguous. V shed 4 bases and J shed 2 bases, with 12 bases lying between them. The CDR3 loop spans 14 amino acids. Germline CDR1 is SGDLS and CDR2 is YYNGEE. The DNA for the CDR3 is TGTGCCAGCAGCCCCCGTCTAGTTAACACTGAAGCTTTCTTT. Translation gives CASSPRLVNTEAFF.

V is TRBV27 and J is TRBJ1-6, with TRBD1 matching over 11 bases. This CDR3 has 16 residues. Looked up from germline, CDR1 is MNHEY and CDR2 is SMNVEV (reference sequence). V lost 1 base, J lost 12 bases, and 8 bases stayed unmatched. The CDR3 spells CASSLWSGDRGIPLHF. The DNA for the CDR3 is TGTGCCAGCAGTTTATGGAGTGGGGACAGGGGGATACCCCTCCACTTT.